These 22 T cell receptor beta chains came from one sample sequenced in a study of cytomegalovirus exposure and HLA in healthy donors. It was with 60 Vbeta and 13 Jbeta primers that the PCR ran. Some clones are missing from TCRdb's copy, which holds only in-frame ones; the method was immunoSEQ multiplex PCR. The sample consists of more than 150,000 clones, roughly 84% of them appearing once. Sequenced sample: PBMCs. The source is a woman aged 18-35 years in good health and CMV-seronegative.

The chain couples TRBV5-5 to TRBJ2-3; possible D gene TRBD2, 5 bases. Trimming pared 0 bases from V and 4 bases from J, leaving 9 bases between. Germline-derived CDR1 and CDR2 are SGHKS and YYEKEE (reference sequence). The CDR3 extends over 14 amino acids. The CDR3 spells CASSLEAAADTQYF. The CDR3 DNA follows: TGTGCCAGCAGCTTGGAAGCGGCCGCAGATACGCAGTATTTT. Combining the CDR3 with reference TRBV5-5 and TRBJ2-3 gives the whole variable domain DAGVTQSPTHLIKTRGQQVTLRCSPISGHKSVSWYQQVLGQGPQFIFQYYEKEERGRGNFPDRFSARQFPNYSSELNVNALLLGDSALYLCASSLEAAADTQYFGPGTRLTVL.

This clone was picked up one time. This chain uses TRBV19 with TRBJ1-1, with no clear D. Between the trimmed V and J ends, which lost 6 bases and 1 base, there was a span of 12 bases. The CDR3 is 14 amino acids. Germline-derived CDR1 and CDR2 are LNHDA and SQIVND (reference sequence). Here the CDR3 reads CASRTLETNTEAFF. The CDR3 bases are TGTGCCAGTAGGACCCTAGAGACGAACACTGAAGCTTTCTTT.

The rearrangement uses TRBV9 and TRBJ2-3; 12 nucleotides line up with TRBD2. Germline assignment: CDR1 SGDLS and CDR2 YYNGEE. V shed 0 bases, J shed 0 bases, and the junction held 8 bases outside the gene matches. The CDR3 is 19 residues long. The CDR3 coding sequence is TGTGCCAGCAGCGTAGACTCCCTAGCGGGGGGGCTAAGCACAGATACGCAGTATTTT. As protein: CASSVDSLAGGLSTDTQYF.

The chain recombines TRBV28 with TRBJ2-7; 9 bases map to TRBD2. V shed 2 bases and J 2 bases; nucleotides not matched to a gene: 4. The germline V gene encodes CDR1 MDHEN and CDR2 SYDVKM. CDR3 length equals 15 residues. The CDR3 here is CASSLHSGGPYEQYF. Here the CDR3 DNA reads TGTGCCAGCAGTTTACATAGCGGGGGACCCTACGAGCAGTACTTC.

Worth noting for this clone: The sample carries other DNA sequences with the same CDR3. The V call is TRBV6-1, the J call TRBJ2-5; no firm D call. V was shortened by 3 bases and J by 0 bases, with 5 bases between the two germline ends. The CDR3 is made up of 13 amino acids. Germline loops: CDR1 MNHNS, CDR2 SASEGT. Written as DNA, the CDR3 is TGTGCCAGCAGTGAGACTCACCAAGAGACCCAGTACTTC. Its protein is CASSETHQETQYF.

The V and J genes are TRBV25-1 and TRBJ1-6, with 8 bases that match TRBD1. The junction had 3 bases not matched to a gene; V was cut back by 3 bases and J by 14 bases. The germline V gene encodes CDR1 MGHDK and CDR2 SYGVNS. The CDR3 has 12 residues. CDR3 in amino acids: CASSEMTGALHF. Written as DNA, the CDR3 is TGTGCCAGCAGTGAGATGACAGGGGCCCTCCACTTT.

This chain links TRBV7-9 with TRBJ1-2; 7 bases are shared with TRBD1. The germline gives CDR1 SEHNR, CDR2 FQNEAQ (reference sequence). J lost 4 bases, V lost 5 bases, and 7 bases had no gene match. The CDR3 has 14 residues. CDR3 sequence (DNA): TGTGCCAGCAGCGTTCTACAGGGGACCTATGGCTACACCTTC. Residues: CASSVLQGTYGYTF.

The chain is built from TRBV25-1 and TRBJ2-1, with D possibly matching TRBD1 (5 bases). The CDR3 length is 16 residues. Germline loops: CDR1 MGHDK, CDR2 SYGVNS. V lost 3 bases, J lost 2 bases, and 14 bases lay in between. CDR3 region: CASSESGFGPYNEQFF. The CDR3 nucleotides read TGTGCCAGCAGTGAGTCAGGGTTCGGACCCTACAATGAGCAGTTCTTC.

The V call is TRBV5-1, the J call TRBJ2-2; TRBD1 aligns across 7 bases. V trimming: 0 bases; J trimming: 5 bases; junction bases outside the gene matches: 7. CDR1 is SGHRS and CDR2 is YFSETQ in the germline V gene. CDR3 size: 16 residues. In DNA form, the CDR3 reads TGCGCCAGCAGCTTGGCCGAGAACAGGGGTACCGGGGAGCTGTTTTTT. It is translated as CASSLAENRGTGELFF.

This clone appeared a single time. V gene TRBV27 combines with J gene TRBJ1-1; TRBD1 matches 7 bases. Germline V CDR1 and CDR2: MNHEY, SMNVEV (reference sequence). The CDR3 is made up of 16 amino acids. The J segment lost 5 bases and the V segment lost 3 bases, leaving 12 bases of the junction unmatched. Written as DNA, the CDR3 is TGTGCCAGCAGTTTCGATTTAGGGGGCTGGAATACTGAAGCTTTCTTT. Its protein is CASSFDLGGWNTEAFF.

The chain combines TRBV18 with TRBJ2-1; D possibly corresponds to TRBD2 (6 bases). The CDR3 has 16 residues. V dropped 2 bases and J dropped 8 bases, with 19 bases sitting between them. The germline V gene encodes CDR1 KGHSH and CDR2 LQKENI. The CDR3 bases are TGTGCCAGCTCACCAATCGCAAGGGGACTTAGCGATGAGCAGTTCTTC. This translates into CASSPIARGLSDEQFF.

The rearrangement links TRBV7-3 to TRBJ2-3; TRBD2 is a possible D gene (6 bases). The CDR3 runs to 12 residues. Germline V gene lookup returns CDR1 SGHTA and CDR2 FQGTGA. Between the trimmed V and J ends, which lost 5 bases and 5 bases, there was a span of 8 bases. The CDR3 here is CASSPEGDTQYF. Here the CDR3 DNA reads TGTGCCAGCAGCCCGGAGGGAGATACGCAGTATTTT.

The DNA of the CDR3 is TGCGCCAGCAGCCAAGACCCCTATGGCGGGGGTTCCTACAATGAGCAGTTCTTC. It specifies CASSQDPYGGGSYNEQFF. The chain joins TRBV4-1 to TRBJ2-1, with 7 nucleotides matching TRBD2. CDR3 length: 18 residues. The V and J ends lost 0 bases and 1 base, in that order; junction bases with no gene match: 9. The germline gives CDR1 MGHRA, CDR2 YSYEKL.

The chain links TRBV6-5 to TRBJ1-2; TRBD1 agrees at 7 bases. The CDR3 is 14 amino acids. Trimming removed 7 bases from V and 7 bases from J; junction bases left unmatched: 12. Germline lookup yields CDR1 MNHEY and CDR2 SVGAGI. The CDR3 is CASKNDRDVGGYTF. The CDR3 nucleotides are TGTGCCAGCAAAAACGACAGGGACGTAGGTGGCTACACCTTC.

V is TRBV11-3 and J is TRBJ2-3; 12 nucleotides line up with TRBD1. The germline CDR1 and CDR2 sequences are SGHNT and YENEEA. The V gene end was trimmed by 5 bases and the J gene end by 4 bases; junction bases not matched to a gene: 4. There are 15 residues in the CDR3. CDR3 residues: CASSRGTGGADTQYF. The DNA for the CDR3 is TGTGCCAGCAGCAGGGGGACAGGGGGCGCAGATACGCAGTATTTT.

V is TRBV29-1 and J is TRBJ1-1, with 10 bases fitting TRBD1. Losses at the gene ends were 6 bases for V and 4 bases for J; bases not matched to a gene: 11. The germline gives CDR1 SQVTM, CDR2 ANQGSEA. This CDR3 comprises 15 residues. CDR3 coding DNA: TGCAGCGTGGTGGGACAGGGGAAGGGTAGCACTGAAGCTTTCTTT. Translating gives CSVVGQGKGSTEAFF.

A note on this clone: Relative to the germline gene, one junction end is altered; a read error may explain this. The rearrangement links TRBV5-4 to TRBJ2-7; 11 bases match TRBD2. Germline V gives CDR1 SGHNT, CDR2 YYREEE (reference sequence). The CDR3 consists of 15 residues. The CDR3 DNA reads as TGTGCCAGCGGCTTAATGACTAGCGGGGCTTACGAGCAGTACTTC. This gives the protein CASGLMTSGAYEQYF.

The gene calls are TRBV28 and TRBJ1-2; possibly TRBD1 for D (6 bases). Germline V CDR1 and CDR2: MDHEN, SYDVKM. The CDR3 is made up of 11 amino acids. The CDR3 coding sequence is TGTGTGGGAGGGGGGAACTATGGCTACACCTTC. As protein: CVGGGNYGYTF.

Here the CDR3 reads CAWRGDISYEQYF. CDR3 DNA: TGTGCCTGGAGAGGGGACATATCCTACGAGCAGTACTTC. The gene calls are TRBV30 and TRBJ2-7; D is perhaps TRBD1 (6 bases). Looked up from germline, CDR1 is GTSNPN and CDR2 is SVGIG (reference sequence). V lost 3 bases to trimming and J lost 1 base, with 10 bases between them. The CDR3 contains 13 residues.

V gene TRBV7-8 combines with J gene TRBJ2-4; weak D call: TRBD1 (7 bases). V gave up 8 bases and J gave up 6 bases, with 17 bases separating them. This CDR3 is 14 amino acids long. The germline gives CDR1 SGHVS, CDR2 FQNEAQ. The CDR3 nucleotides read TGTGCCAGCGGGCCCCAGGGGGGCGGAAACATTCAGTACTTC. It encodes CASGPQGGGNIQYF.

In DNA form, the CDR3 reads TGTGCCAGCAACCTGGGACTTGCCTACGAGCAGTACTTC. It codes for CASNLGLAYEQYF. J is TRBJ2-7 and V is TRBV11-2; a possible D gene is TRBD2 (6 bases). The CDR3 is 13 amino acids. In germline, CDR1 is SGHAT, CDR2 FQNNGV. Trimming cost V 7 bases and J 2 bases, with 12 bases left between them.

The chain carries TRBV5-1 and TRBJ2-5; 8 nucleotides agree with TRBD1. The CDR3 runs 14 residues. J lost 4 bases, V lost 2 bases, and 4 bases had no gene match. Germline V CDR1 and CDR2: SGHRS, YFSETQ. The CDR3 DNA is TGCGCCAGCAGCTTACAGGGGGTTTTAGAGACCCAGTACTTC. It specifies CASSLQGVLETQYF.